The 5 T cell receptor beta chains below were found in one sample sequenced in a study of T cells after yellow fever vaccination. TCRdb re-called the 5' RACE reads through MiXCR, storing one row per CDR3 protein. The data contain some 550,000 distinct CDR3 sequences, 15% to 20% of them seen just once; the ten biggest clones take up roughly an eighth. The specimen was PBMCs, collected 15 days after the yellow fever booster vaccination. Receptors were obtained from a man aged 25-45 years who received the YFV17D yellow fever vaccine.

This clonotype was detected only a few times. The V gene is TRBV20-1, the J gene TRBJ2-7, with D perhaps matching TRBD1 (5 bases). Trimming removed 1 base from V and 2 bases from J, with 15 bases in between. The CDR3 length is 15 residues. Germline V CDR1 and CDR2: DFQATT, SNEGSKA (reference sequence). CDR3 coding DNA: TGCAGTGCTAGAGGGTCGGCAGGGCGGCCCTACGAGCAGTACTTC. Protein sequence: CSARGSAGRPYEQYF.

Worth noting for this clonotype: Its ends do not fully match the called genes, so a read error is possible. The rearrangement uses TRBV20-1 and TRBJ2-1; TRBD2 might be the D (5 bases). CDR1 DFQATT and CDR2 SNEGSKA come from the germline V gene (reference sequence). This CDR3 spans 16 amino acids. The DNA of the CDR3 is TGCTGTGCTAGATCCCGTCGGGAAGGAGCCTACAATGAGCAGTTCTTC. Protein: CCARSRREGAYNEQFF.

This clonotype came up a few times. The gene calls are TRBV7-6 and TRBJ2-3; TRBD1 agrees at 8 bases. The length of the CDR3 is 19 residues. After removal of 5 bases from V and 1 base from J, the junction contained 17 bases not matched to a gene. Per germline, CDR1 SGHVS and CDR2 FNYEAQ. The CDR3 sequence: CASSLSLGTGYTGTDTQYF. CDR3 nucleotide sequence: TGTGCCAGCAGCCTTAGCCTCGGGACAGGATACACGGGCACAGATACGCAGTATTTT.

The CDR3 DNA is TGTGCCAGCAGCACCCAATCCGTCTCTGGAAACACCATATATTTT. Translation gives CASSTQSVSGNTIYF. The chain combines TRBV11-2 with TRBJ1-3; no clear D. Trimming pared 5 bases from V and 0 bases from J, leaving 11 bases between. The CDR3 extends over 15 amino acids. Germline-derived CDR1 and CDR2 are SGHAT and FQNNGV.

This clonotype came up a few times. The J gene is TRBJ1-5, the V gene TRBV6-2 or TRBV6-3; D gene ambiguous. Germline V lookup: CDR1 MNHEY, CDR2 SVGEGT. V was shortened by 7 bases and J by 3 bases, with 10 bases between the two germline ends. The CDR3 has 13 residues. The CDR3 here is CASTLDDNQPQHF. For the CDR3, the DNA is TGTGCCAGCACCCTGGACGACAATCAGCCCCAGCATTTT.